This T cell receptor (beta chain) was identified during a study of vaccination and CD4 T cells after COVID-19. Study-wide background: Convalescent donors: six male, four female; seven Caucasian, two Asian, one multiracial, two Hispanic.

Treatment denoted: approximately 9-day PBMC culture with coronavirus spike peptide pools or control peptides (ViraFEST assay). On days 3 and 7, half the medium was swapped for fresh IL-2-containing medium. Sequenced with the Oncomine TCR Beta short-read assay was DNA taken from cultured CD4+ T cells. In TCRdb, the PCR reads were re-called with MiXCR into one record per CDR3 protein. The sample lists more than 4,000 distinct CDR3 sequences; less than 20% were seen once. Points from the study as a whole: A nonsignificant median increase from approximately 23 to 38 SARS-CoV-2-reactive clonotypes was observed.

CDR1 is SQVTM and CDR2 is ANQGSEA in the germline V gene. The CDR3 covers 15 residues. The V gene end was trimmed by 6 bases and the J gene end by 1 base; junction bases not matched to a gene: 1. Concerning this clonotype: Its antigen is currently unknown.

V usage is TRBV29-1 and J usage is TRBJ2-2; 14 nucleotides agree with TRBD2. Sequenced input: CD4+ T cells from blood, cultured in vitro. This receptor was identified in a human donor who had recovered from COVID-19. As DNA, the CDR3 is TGCAGCGTCGGGACTAGCGGGGGGAACACCGGGGAGCTGTTTTTT. This sequence encodes CSVGTSGGNTGELFF.